This T cell receptor beta chain appears in the sequencing data of a study of graft-versus-host responses after intestinal transplantation. Study at large: Recipients received multivisceral, liver-intestinal, or isolated intestinal transplants. Every transplant recipient was induced with anti-thymocyte globulin, then maintained on tacrolimus and steroids for roughly 3 years.

Study-level points and caveats: GvH clones appeared in recipient marrow, some first in ileum or blood.

The assay was immunoSEQ multiplex PCR, and TCRdb's table has in-frame clones only and misses some. The sample has about 120,000 clones, 85% to 95% seen once. In regard to this clone: Its antigen is not identified.

Sequences were derived from unstimulated CD4+ T cells sorted from spleen or lymph node cells, sampled before intestinal transplant. The receptor's source is a human donor who received an intestinal transplant.

This chain's CDR3 is CSGASLSEQYF. CDR3 DNA sequence: TGCAGTGGAGCATCTCTTAGCGAGCAGTACTTC. The chain uses TRBV20-1 and TRBJ2-7; no definite D call. The CDR3 contains 11 residues. With 7 bases removed from V and 6 bases from J, the gap between germline ends came to 13 bases. Looked up from germline, CDR1 is DFQATT and CDR2 is SNEGSKA (reference sequence).